This TCR beta chain was recovered during a study of identical twins. Study-wide results and limits: Whereas memory repertoires showed no such difference, abundant cord blood beta clonotypes carried fewer insertions.

There are 19 residues in the CDR3. J gave up 0 bases and V 6 bases, and 15 bases lay outside the gene matches. Germline V gene data show CDR1 as MNHEY and CDR2 as SVGEGT. TCRdb itself ran the 5' RACE reads through MiXCR, one entry per CDR3 protein. The table has hundreds of thousands of distinct CDR3 sequences, around 8.3% seen once; the top ten hold about 0.98%. In this sample, this clonotype turned up a few times. Its antigen is unidentified. These data also formed part of another study, on yellow fever vaccine responses in identical twins.

The gene calls are TRBV6-2 or TRBV6-3 and TRBJ2-1; TRBD2 matches at 9 bases. The clonotype comes from a woman in her late teens or twenties in good health. What was sequenced was PBMCs. CDR3 DNA: TGTGCCAGCAGCCAGATTCTGGGACTAGCCCTAAGCTCCTACAATGAGCAGTTCTTC. Protein: CASSQILGLALSSYNEQFF.